The 9 T cell receptor beta chains given below trace back to one sample, sequenced in a study of beta chain features in type 1 diabetes. No antigen has been identified for these receptors. Study results and caveats: A moderate, significant TCRB CDR3 shortening appeared in type 1 diabetes across four CD4+ subsets.

Expressed TCRB transcripts were sequenced because the isolated RNA had all been reverse transcribed beforehand. Sequenced by immunoSEQ multiplex PCR; TCRdb stores in-frame clones only, minus some. The data show 200,000 to 300,000 clones, with around 9.9% seen just once and about 0.018% held by the top ten. Sequencing used naive CD4+ T cells from blood. Receptors originate from a man aged 25-45 years with type 1 diabetes.

This clone showed up just a few times. The CDR3 protein is CASSPPVRSDTQYF. CDR3 DNA: TGTGCCAGCAGCCCCCCCGTCAGGTCCGATACGCAGTATTTT. This chain uses TRBV11-2 with TRBJ2-3; D is undetermined. Germline lookup yields CDR1 SGHAT and CDR2 FQNNGV. V gave up 5 bases and J gave up 6 bases, with 15 bases separating them. The CDR3 is made up of 14 amino acids.

The chain combines TRBV6-1 with TRBJ1-5; D is possibly TRBD1 (6 bases). Trimming took 8 bases from V and 4 from J, leaving 12 bases between them. The CDR3 has 13 residues. Germline V gene lookup returns CDR1 MNHNS and CDR2 SASEGT. CDR3: CASSDRSNQPQHF. DNA of the CDR3: TGTGCCAGCTCCGACAGGTCGAATCAGCCCCAGCATTTT.

The CDR3 reads CASNGGGVKNTGELFF. The CDR3 DNA reads TGTGCCAGTAACGGGGGTGGGGTAAAGAACACCGGGGAGCTGTTTTTT. The rearrangement joins TRBV19 to TRBJ2-2, with D maybe TRBD2 (6 bases). Per the germline V gene, CDR1 is LNHDA and CDR2 is SQIVND (reference sequence). The CDR3 is 16 residues long. V dropped 7 bases and J dropped 1 base, with 16 bases sitting between them. Variable domain in full (rest from reference TRBV19 and TRBJ2-2): DGGITQSPKYLFRKEGQNVTLSCEQNLNHDAMYWYRQDPGQGLRLIYYSQIVNDFQKGDIAEGYSVSREKKESFPLTVTSAQKNPTAFYLCASNGGGVKNTGELFFGEGSRLTVL.

This chain joins TRBV7-2 and TRBJ1-5; D call uncertain. Germline V gives CDR1 SGHTA, CDR2 FQGNSA. This CDR3 contains 11 residues. V was trimmed by 4 bases and J by 9 bases, leaving 7 bases between them. The CDR3 loop reads CASSSGGPQHF. CDR3 in DNA: TGTGCCAGCAGCTCGGGTGGGCCCCAGCATTTT.

The J gene is TRBJ2-6, the V gene TRBV7-2; D uncertain. Germline CDR1 SGHTA, CDR2 FQGNSA. The V end was cut by 2 bases, the J end by 0 bases, with 5 bases between. This CDR3 contains 15 residues. The CDR3 here is CASSLPRSGANVLTF. The CDR3 nucleotides are TGTGCCAGCAGCTTACCGCGCTCTGGGGCCAACGTCCTGACTTTC.

This chain joins TRBV5-1 and TRBJ2-2, with D unresolved. V shed 0 bases and J shed 0 bases, with 3 bases lying between them. The germline V gene encodes CDR1 SGHRS and CDR2 YFSETQ. The CDR3 runs 14 residues. The CDR3 DNA reads as TGCGCCAGCAGCTTGGGGCCGAACACCGGGGAGCTGTTTTTT. It yields the protein CASSLGPNTGELFF.

The chain combines TRBV5-1 with TRBJ1-2, with 7 bases fitting TRBD1. The CDR3 runs to 14 residues. Per germline, CDR1 SGHRS and CDR2 YFSETQ. The J segment lost 2 bases and the V segment lost 6 bases, leaving 7 bases of the junction unmatched. The CDR3 loop is CASTTGTANYGYTF. The CDR3 coding sequence is TGCGCCAGCACCACGGGGACAGCAAACTATGGCTACACCTTC. The variable domain in full, completed from reference TRBV5-1 and TRBJ1-2, reads KAGVTQTPRYLIKTRGQQVTLSCSPISGHRSVSWYQQTPGQGLQFLFEYFSETQRNKGNFPGRFSGRQFSNSRSEMNVSTLELGDSALYLCASTTGTANYGYTFGSGTRLTVV.

This clone was observed a few times. The V gene is TRBV10-3, the J gene TRBJ2-7, with TRBD1 matching 7 bases. CDR1 is ENHRY and CDR2 is SYGVKD in the germline V gene. CDR3 length equals 13 residues. The ends lost 6 bases at V and 2 bases at J; junction bases unmatched: 4. CDR3 sequence reads: CAIRDGTAYEQYF. CDR3 DNA sequence: TGTGCCATCAGGGATGGGACAGCCTACGAGCAGTACTTC.

In this sample, this clone turned up a few times. The genes are TRBV7-2 and TRBJ2-5; TRBD1 agrees at 7 bases. Germline-derived CDR1 and CDR2 are SGHTA and FQGNSA. V gave up 8 bases and J gave up 5 bases; unmatched junction bases: 11. This CDR3 has 14 amino acids. The CDR3 spells CASARRDSWETQYF. The CDR3, as DNA: TGTGCCAGCGCTAGACGGGACAGCTGGGAGACCCAGTACTTC.